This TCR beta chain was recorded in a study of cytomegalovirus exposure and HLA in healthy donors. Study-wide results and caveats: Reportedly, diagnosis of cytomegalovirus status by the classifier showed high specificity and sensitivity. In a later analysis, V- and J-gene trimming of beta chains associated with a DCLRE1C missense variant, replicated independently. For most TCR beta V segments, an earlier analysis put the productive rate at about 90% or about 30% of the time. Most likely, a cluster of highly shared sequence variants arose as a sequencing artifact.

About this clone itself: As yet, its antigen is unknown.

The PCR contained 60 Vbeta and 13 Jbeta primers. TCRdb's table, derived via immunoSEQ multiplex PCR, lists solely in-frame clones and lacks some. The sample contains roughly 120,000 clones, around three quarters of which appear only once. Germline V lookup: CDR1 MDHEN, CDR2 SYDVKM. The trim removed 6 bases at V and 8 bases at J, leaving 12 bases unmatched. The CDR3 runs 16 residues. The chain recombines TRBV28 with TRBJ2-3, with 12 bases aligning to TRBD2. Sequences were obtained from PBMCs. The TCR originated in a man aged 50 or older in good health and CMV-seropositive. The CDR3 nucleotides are TGTGCCAGCAGCTCCCCTAGCGGGGGGGCACGGGGTACGCAGTATTTT. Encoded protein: CASSSPSGGARGTQYF.